This T cell receptor (beta chain) comes out of a study of cytomegalovirus exposure and HLA in healthy donors. General study findings and limits: It was shown in a later analysis that HLA-associated TCR beta chains were more clonally expanded than other, equally common chains. For presence/absence analyses, sequencing depth was assumed to be roughly uniform across donors.

Germline CDR1 and CDR2: SGHVS and FNYEAQ. The V end lost 1 base, the J end lost 3 bases, and 7 bases lay between the germline ends. CDR3 length: 13 residues. This clone was detected many times. The antigen is undetermined. PCR used 60 Vbeta primers and 13 Jbeta primers. This table comes from immunoSEQ multiplex PCR, and its TCRdb copy is limited to in-frame clones, with some not included. The sample records about 89,000 clones, less than 65% being singletons. The specimen sequenced was PBMCs. V is TRBV7-6 and J is TRBJ2-7; D remains ambiguous. The TCR originated in a woman aged 25 to 45 in good health and CMV-seronegative. The CDR3 loop is CASSLGPNYEQYF. The CDR3 DNA is TGTGCCAGCAGCTTAGGGCCCAACTACGAGCAGTACTTC.